These T cell receptor beta chains were read from a single sample in a study of breast tumors, draining lymph nodes, adjacent tissues. TCRdb reanalysed the multiplex PCR reads using MiXCR and keeps one entry per CDR3 protein. The data hold approximately 130,000 distinct CDR3 sequences, with 21% observed a single time. Sample: axillary lymph node tissue. Receptors originate from a female donor with breast cancer. Some clones in this sample may be carry-over from other donors' samples. The CDR3 runs from the conserved cysteine through the conserved F or W. The D gene is left open where the match is weak. Rows may omit the clone size; those that give it use once, few, many or a size class.

TRBJ2-2 . . TRBV7-2 CASSTPTDTGELFF TGTGCCAGCAGCACACCGACAGACACCGGGGAGCTGTTTTTT
TRBJ2-7 many TRBD2 TRBV7-9 CASSPREGFPYEQYF TGTGCCAGCAGCCCCAGGGAGGGGTTCCCCTACGAGCAGTACTTC
TRBJ2-7 many . TRBV20-1 CSARYGLDEQYF TGCAGTGCTAGATACGGACTGGACGAGCAGTACTTC
TRBJ2-1 many TRBD2 TRBV4-1 CASSPRGTSGSGEQFF TGCGCCAGCAGCCCCCGTGGGACTAGCGGGAGCGGTGAGCAGTTCTTC
TRBJ2-7 many . TRBV5-1 CASSFIDRAGEQYF TGCGCCAGCAGCTTTATCGACAGGGCGGGGGAGCAGTACTTC
TRBJ1-5 few TRBD1 TRBV19 CASRTGDNSNQPQHF TGTGCCAGTAGGACAGGGGATAATAGCAATCAGCCCCAGCATTTT
TRBJ2-7 many . TRBV7-3 CASSSDRGSEQYF TGTGCCAGCAGCTCGGACCGGGGCAGCGAGCAGTACTTC
TRBJ1-4 many TRBD1 TRBV30 CAWRPPGQGSEKLFF TGTGCCTGGAGGCCTCCGGGACAGGGAAGTGAAAAACTGTTTTTT
TRBJ2-1 few . TRBV5-4 CASSPIGSGHNEQFF TGTGCCAGCAGCCCCATAGGCTCTGGGCACAATGAGCAGTTCTTC
TRBJ2-3 . . TRBV20-1 CSASLLSTDTQYF TGCAGTGCTAGTCTACTTAGCACAGATACGCAGTATTTT
TRBJ1-5 many . TRBV7-8 CASSLVPGFSNQPQHF TGTGCCAGCAGCTTAGTTCCCGGCTTTAGCAATCAGCCCCAGCATTTT
TRBJ1-5 many . TRBV10-2 CASGTQGNQPQHF TGCGCCAGCGGGACACAGGGCAATCAGCCCCAGCATTTT
TRBJ2-3 many TRBD2 TRBV29-1 CSVVPLAERRADTQYF TGCAGCGTTGTTCCACTAGCGGAGAGGAGGGCAGATACGCAGTATTTT
TRBJ1-5 once TRBD1 TRBV5-1 CASSQFPGQGNQPQHF TGCGCCAGCAGCCAATTTCCGGGACAGGGCAATCAGCCCCAGCATTTT
TRBJ2-3 many TRBD2 TRBV9 CASSVGGLAGFTDTQYF TGTGCCAGCAGCGTAGGGGGACTAGCGGGATTCACAGATACGCAGTATTTT
TRBJ1-2 few . TRBV5-6 CASSLVGVANYGYTF TGTGCCAGCAGCTTGGTCGGGGTCGCTAACTATGGCTACACCTTC
TRBJ2-7 many . TRBV5-4 CASRSGRSWGEQYF TGTGCCAGCAGATCGGGACGGTCGTGGGGCGAGCAGTACTTC
TRBJ2-3 many . TRBV10-1 CASSESITDTQYF TGCGCCAGCAGTGAGTCTATCACAGATACGCAGTATTTT
TRBJ1-1 . . TRBV6-6 CASSTDMSTEAFF TGTGCCAGCAGTACGGATATGAGCACTGAAGCTTTCTTT
TRBJ1-2 many . TRBV10-3 CAISDSYGYTF TGTGCCATCAGTGACAGCTATGGCTACACCTTC
TRBJ2-3 many . TRBV19 CASRRDGDVTDTQYF TGTGCCAGTAGGAGGGACGGGGACGTGACAGATACGCAGTATTTT
TRBJ1-3 many . TRBV5-6 CASSAGRNSGNTIYF TGTGCCAGCAGCGCCGGACGCAACTCTGGAAACACCATATATTTT
TRBJ1-2 many . TRBV6-1 CASSRDRRSYGYTF TGTGCCAGCAGTCGGGACCGGCGGAGCTATGGCTACACCTTC
TRBJ2-7 many TRBD1 TRBV4-1 CASSQTGTGAYEQYF TGCGCCAGCAGCCAAACCGGGACAGGGGCCTACGAGCAGTACTTC
TRBJ2-7 many TRBD2 TRBV6-5 CASSYGPASGRGYEQYF TGTGCCAGCAGTTACGGGCCAGCTAGCGGTCGTGGGTACGAGCAGTACTTC
TRBJ2-7 many TRBD1 TRBV19 CASSAGTGGYEQYF TGTGCCAGTAGCGCCGGGACAGGGGGTTACGAGCAGTACTTC
TRBJ2-5 . TRBD2 TRBV10-2 CASSEGLAAQETQYF TGCGCCAGCAGTGAAGGACTAGCGGCACAAGAGACCCAGTACTTC
TRBJ2-1 few . TRBV4-1 CASSQEGGTYNEQFF TGCGCCAGCAGCCAAGAGGGGGGCACCTACAATGAGCAGTTCTTC
TRBJ2-7 many . TRBV5-1 CASSQQGTSYEQYF TGCGCCAGCAGCCAACAGGGAACCTCCTACGAGCAGTACTTC
TRBJ2-4 . . TRBV11-1 CASSLGDIQYF TGTGCCAGCAGCTTGGGTGACATTCAGTACTTC
TRBJ1-5 few TRBD1 TRBV28 CASSSVDRENQPQHF TGTGCCAGCAGTTCCGTCGACAGGGAGAATCAGCCCCAGCATTTT
TRBJ2-1 many . TRBV5-1 CASSSYGWGYNEQFF TGCGCCAGCAGCAGTTATGGGTGGGGTTACAATGAGCAGTTCTTC
TRBJ2-7 many TRBD2 TRBV20-1 CSASQGLAGPYEQYF TGCAGTGCTAGCCAGGGACTAGCGGGTCCCTACGAGCAGTACTTC
TRBJ2-5 . . TRBV4-1 CASSKKTGILGTQYF TGCGCCAGCAGCAAAAAAACAGGGATTTTGGGGACCCAGTACTTC
TRBJ1-6 many TRBD1 TRBV4-1 CASGDRGKTPNSPLHF TGCGCCAGCGGTGACAGGGGCAAAACGCCGAATTCACCCCTCCACTTT
TRBJ1-2 . TRBD1 TRBV18 CASTPMRGQGDYGSTF TGTGCCAGCACACCAATGCGGGGACAGGGTGACTATGGCTCCACCTTC
TRBJ2-7 . . TRBV7-8 CASRREPGEQYF TGTGCCAGCCGACGAGAGCCTGGGGAGCAGTACTTC
TRBJ2-2 many . TRBV7-9 CASSLFLGISNTGELFF TGTGCCAGCAGCTTATTTTTGGGAATTTCGAACACCGGGGAGCTGTTTTTT
TRBJ2-7 many . TRBV5-6 CASSFGPTYEQYF TGTGCCAGCAGCTTCGGGCCAACTTACGAGCAGTACTTC
TRBJ2-7 many . TRBV4-1 CASSQERESGYEQYF TGCGCCAGCAGCCAAGAAAGGGAGAGCGGCTACGAGCAGTACTTC
TRBJ2-1 many TRBD2 TRBV5-1 CASSQAGGPYNEQFF TGCGCCAGCAGCCAAGCGGGAGGGCCATACAATGAGCAGTTCTTC
TRBJ1-2 few TRBD1 TRBV28 CASSFISQGAGGYTF TGTGCCAGCAGTTTTATTTCGCAGGGGGCGGGTGGCTACACCTTC
TRBJ2-7 many TRBD2 TRBV20-1 CSATGLATYEQYF TGCAGTGCTACGGGACTAGCCACCTACGAGCAGTACTTC
TRBJ2-7 many TRBD1 TRBV2 CASRRDRAVDEQYF TGTGCCAGCAGAAGGGACAGGGCGGTAGACGAGCAGTACTTC
TRBJ2-7 many TRBD2 TRBV20-1 CSASPSGRPTYEQYF TGCAGTGCTAGTCCTAGCGGGAGACCTACCTACGAGCAGTACTTC
TRBJ2-5 many . TRBV20-1 CSARVLDKEEETQYF TGCAGTGCTAGAGTTCTGGACAAGGAAGAAGAGACCCAGTACTTC
TRBJ2-7 many TRBD2 TRBV4-1 CASSPGGGEQYF TGCGCCAGCAGCCCGGGAGGGGGCGAGCAGTACTTC
TRBJ2-1 . . TRBV14 CASSRGSYNEQSF TGTGCCAGCAGCCGGGGGTCCTACAATGAGCAGTCCTTC
TRBJ1-4 many TRBD1 TRBV20-1 CSAARDSEKLFF TGCAGTGCAGCCCGGGACAGTGAAAAACTGTTTTTT